A selection of T cell receptor beta chains follows, all from one sample in a study of T cells after yellow fever vaccination. TCRdb reprocessed the 5' RACE reads with MiXCR, giving one entry per CDR3 protein. Of 280,000 or so distinct CDR3 sequences listed, approximately 10% were seen once; the top ten hold 3% to 3.5%. Source: CD4+ T cells sorted from PBMCs, taken 5 days after the yellow fever booster vaccination. These receptors all stem from a young man who received the YFV17D yellow fever vaccine. Each CDR3 is given with its conserved first and last residue. A D gene is named only where the DNA matches it firmly. Clone size appears in some rows only: once, few, many, or a class for an expanded clone.

cdr3_nt | cdr3_aa | v_call | d_call | clone_size | j_call
TGCGCCAGCAGCTCGGACAGCCGATGGGAGACCCAGTACTTC | CASSSDSRWETQYF | TRBV5-1 | NA | few | TRBJ2-5
TGCAGCGTGTGGCAGTACCTTGGGGGGCACGATACGCAGTATTTT | CSVWQYLGGHDTQYF | TRBV29-1 | NA | few | TRBJ2-3
TGTGCCTGGAGCGGACAGGGAGAACAGCCCCAGCATTTT | CAWSGQGEQPQHF | TRBV30 | TRBD1 | few | TRBJ1-5
TGCAGTGCTAGGTCACAGATGAACACTGAAGCTTTCTTT | CSARSQMNTEAFF | TRBV20-1 | NA | many | TRBJ1-1
TGTGCCAGCAGCCCGGGGGAAGGCGGCACTGAAGCTTTCTTT | CASSPGEGGTEAFF | TRBV6-5 | NA | few | TRBJ1-1
TGTGCCAGCAAAGCGGGGGATGATACGCAGTATTTT | CASKAGDDTQYF | TRBV2 | TRBD2 | few | TRBJ2-3
TGTGCCAGCAGCTCGCAACTAGGCGGGTACGAGCAGTACTTC | CASSSQLGGYEQYF | TRBV7-2 | NA | many | TRBJ2-7
TGCGCCAGCAGCTTGGGGACTAGCGGGGGGCCCAATGAGCAGTTCTTC | CASSLGTSGGPNEQFF | TRBV5-1 | TRBD2 | NA | TRBJ2-1
TGTGCCAGCAGTTACTCGCCGGGACGGGGGACCCACGAGCAGTACTTC | CASSYSPGRGTHEQYF | TRBV6-2/TRBV6-3 | NA | few | TRBJ2-7
TGTGCCAGCAGCTTGCGGGACAGAGAGTACCAAGAGACCCAGTACTTC | CASSLRDREYQETQYF | TRBV5-4 | TRBD1 | few | TRBJ2-5
TGTGCCAGCAGCTTGAGTGTTGACGGGTCTGGCTACACCTTC | CASSLSVDGSGYTF | TRBV5-5 | NA | few | TRBJ1-2
TGTGCCAGCCCTCCCGCCGGGGGGCAGATTTTCTTT | CASPPAGGQIFF | TRBV7-9 | NA | few | TRBJ1-1
TGTGCCAGCAGGCCCTTCTCCTATAATTCACCCCTCCACTTT | CASRPFSYNSPLHF | TRBV6-2/TRBV6-3 | NA | many | TRBJ1-6
TGCGCCAGCAGCCAACGGGTCCACTATGGCTACACCTTC | CASSQRVHYGYTF | TRBV4-3 | NA | NA | TRBJ1-2
TGTGCCAGTAGTATAACTACAGGACCCCAAGAGACCCAGTACTTC | CASSITTGPQETQYF | TRBV19 | NA | few | TRBJ2-5
TGTGCCAGCAGCCGAGGAGGGGTAGCGGGGACAGATACGCAGTATTTT | CASSRGGVAGTDTQYF | TRBV7-2 | TRBD2 | NA | TRBJ2-3
TGTGCCAGCAGCGTAGCCAGGGCCAAAAATTCACCCCTCCACTTT | CASSVARAKNSPLHF | TRBV9 | NA | NA | TRBJ1-6
TGTGCCACCCGAAGGCTTTCTGGGTACTCCGGGGAGCTGTTTTTT | CATRRLSGYSGELFF | TRBV27 | NA | NA | TRBJ2-2
TGTGCCAGCTATTCAGAAAGGGGTCAGCCCCAGCATTTT | CASYSERGQPQHF | TRBV2 | NA | many | TRBJ1-5
TGTGCCAGCAGTTTAGGGCTAGCGGGGGCCTGGGAGACCCAGTACTTC | CASSLGLAGAWETQYF | TRBV12-3/TRBV12-4 | TRBD2 | NA | TRBJ2-5
TGTGCCAGCTCACCATCCCACGAGCAGTACTTC | CASSPSHEQYF | TRBV18 | NA | NA | TRBJ2-7
TGCAGTGCTAGCTCAGGGCCCCTCTTGGGCACTGAAGCTTTCTTT | CSASSGPLLGTEAFF | TRBV20-1 | NA | NA | TRBJ1-1
TGTGCCAGCAGCCCAGCCCTGGGACTAGCCACGGGAGATACGCAGTATTTT | CASSPALGLATGDTQYF | TRBV9 | TRBD2 | NA | TRBJ2-3
TGTGCCAGCAGCCTGTGGGGGGCCTACGAGCAGTACTTC | CASSLWGAYEQYF | TRBV7-2 | NA | few | TRBJ2-7
TGCAGTGCTAGAGATCTCTTCCACAATTTGAACACTGAAGCTTTCTTT | CSARDLFHNLNTEAFF | TRBV20-1 | NA | NA | TRBJ1-1
TGTGCCAGCAGCCCTGTAGGGGAAAAACAAGAGACCCAGTACTTC | CASSPVGEKQETQYF | TRBV5-4 | NA | few | TRBJ2-5
TGCAGTGCTTACCCGACCAACCGCGGATTTTCAGATACGCAGTATTTT | CSAYPTNRGFSDTQYF | TRBV20-1 | NA | NA | TRBJ2-3
TGCGCCAGCATGTTTAGTTCCCAGGGGGAGACCCAGTACTTC | CASMFSSQGETQYF | TRBV5-1 | NA | once | TRBJ2-5
TGTGCCAGCAGTTACTCGAAGGGGGGCAGGGGGGATTCACCCCTCCACTTT | CASSYSKGGRGDSPLHF | TRBV6-5 | TRBD1 | many | TRBJ1-6
TGCAGTGCGCCAACCACTAGCTATTTCGGGGAGACCCAGTACTTC | CSAPTTSYFGETQYF | TRBV20-1 | NA | few | TRBJ2-5
TGTGCCAGCAGCTTAGGGGACAGGGGGCTGTTGGAGACCCAGTACTTC | CASSLGDRGLLETQYF | TRBV7-2 | TRBD1 | few | TRBJ2-5
TGTGCCAGCAGCTTAGCACGAGAGAGCTACGAGCAGTACTTC | CASSLARESYEQYF | TRBV7-2 | NA | many | TRBJ2-7
TGTGCCAGCAGCTTAGTTAGGGGACTAGCGGGATACAATGAGCAGTTCTTC | CASSLVRGLAGYNEQFF | TRBV7-2 | TRBD2 | many | TRBJ2-1
TGCAGTGCTGGGTCACCGGGAAGCACAGATACGCAGTATTTT | CSAGSPGSTDTQYF | TRBV20-1 | NA | few | TRBJ2-3
TGTGCCAGCTCACTCTACGACACTGAAGCTTTCTTT | CASSLYDTEAFF | TRBV18 | NA | few | TRBJ1-1
TGTGCCAGCAGCTCCGGACCTATCGGGGAGACCCAGTACTTC | CASSSGPIGETQYF | TRBV11-2 | NA | few | TRBJ2-5
TGTGCCAGCAGTGGACAGGGGGCTGGGGCCAACGTCCTGACTTTC | CASSGQGAGANVLTF | TRBV12-3/TRBV12-4 | TRBD1 | many | TRBJ2-6
TGTGCCAGCAGTTCACTCGGGGCTGGGGAGCTGTTTTTT | CASSSLGAGELFF | TRBV28 | NA | NA | TRBJ2-2
TGTGCCAGCAGCTTAGTGGCGGGGGTCTGGAATGAGCAGTTCTTC | CASSLVAGVWNEQFF | TRBV7-2 | TRBD2 | NA | TRBJ2-1
TGTGCCAGCAGCTTAGACCTAGCGGCTGGGTCCTACAATGAGCAGTTCTTC | CASSLDLAAGSYNEQFF | TRBV11-2 | TRBD2 | few | TRBJ2-1
TGTGCCACCAGAGGTGCAGGGGGAACTGAAGCTTTCTTT | CATRGAGGTEAFF | TRBV24-1 | TRBD1 | many | TRBJ1-1
TGTGCCAGCAGCTTATACTACACAGATACGCAGTATTTT | CASSLYYTDTQYF | TRBV7-3 | NA | many | TRBJ2-3
TGCAGCGTTGTAGGGGCACCCCCGGCCTATGGCTACACCTTC | CSVVGAPPAYGYTF | TRBV29-1 | NA | few | TRBJ1-2
TGTGCCAGCAAAACAGGGGGCTGGGGCAATCAGCCCCAGCATTTT | CASKTGGWGNQPQHF | TRBV6-2/TRBV6-3 | TRBD1 | few | TRBJ1-5
TGTGCCAGCAGTTTGAGGGGGGTCGGTAATCAGCCCCAGCATTTT | CASSLRGVGNQPQHF | TRBV6-5 | NA | many | TRBJ1-5
TGTGCCACACAACCCACCGACAGTTTCACTGAAGCTTTCTTT | CATQPTDSFTEAFF | TRBV7-7 | NA | few | TRBJ1-1
TGCGCCAGCAGCCAAGGGAACCGGCCCCAGCATTTT | CASSQGNRPQHF | TRBV4-1 | NA | NA | TRBJ1-5
TGTGCCAGCAGATGGGACCCGGGACTAGCGGGACATGACACCGGGGAGCTGTTTTTT | CASRWDPGLAGHDTGELFF | TRBV6-2/TRBV6-3 | TRBD2 | few | TRBJ2-2
TGCAGCGTTCAGGACACAGGGGAAGGAGATGAAAAACTGTTTTTT | CSVQDTGEGDEKLFF | TRBV29-1 | TRBD1 | NA | TRBJ1-4
TGTGCCAGCAGTTTCGACAGCCAAGGAGGCTACACCTTC | CASSFDSQGGYTF | TRBV5-6 | NA | NA | TRBJ1-2
TGCGCCAGCAGGGGCGGGGCAGCCACTGAAGCTTTCTTT | CASRGGAATEAFF | TRBV5-1 | NA | few | TRBJ1-1
TGTGCCAGCAGTTACGGAAATCGGGGCAGGGAGAACACTGAAGCTTTCTTT | CASSYGNRGRENTEAFF | TRBV6-6 | NA | few | TRBJ1-1
TGTGCCAGCAGTAAAAGAACCGGGACAGGGAAGTCGAACACTGAAGCTTTCTTT | CASSKRTGTGKSNTEAFF | TRBV27 | TRBD1 | many | TRBJ1-1
TGCGCCAGCAGCGAGCTGGGACAGGGTTTGGGGCAGCCCCAGCATTTT | CASSELGQGLGQPQHF | TRBV5-1 | TRBD1 | NA | TRBJ1-5
TGTGCCAGTTTCACAGGGTCCTGGAACACTGAAGCTTTCTTT | CASFTGSWNTEAFF | TRBV19 | NA | many | TRBJ1-1
TGTGCCAGCAGGGATCTCGGACAGAAGTTGACTGAAGCTTTCTTT | CASRDLGQKLTEAFF | TRBV6-2/TRBV6-3 | NA | NA | TRBJ1-1
TGCGCCAGCAGCCCCTGGGACCGTGGAAACACCATATATTTT | CASSPWDRGNTIYF | TRBV4-3 | NA | many | TRBJ1-3
TGTGCCTGGCGCGGGGGGCGGGGTGGCAATGAGCAGTTCTTC | CAWRGGRGGNEQFF | TRBV7-8 | TRBD2 | NA | TRBJ2-1
TGCGCCAGCAGCTTGTCGGGTGCAACTAATGAAAAACTGTTTTTT | CASSLSGATNEKLFF | TRBV5-1 | NA | NA | TRBJ1-4
TGTGCCAGCAGCCGATACCCGGATCCCACGGACAGAAACACCATATATTTT | CASSRYPDPTDRNTIYF | TRBV6-5 | NA | NA | TRBJ1-3